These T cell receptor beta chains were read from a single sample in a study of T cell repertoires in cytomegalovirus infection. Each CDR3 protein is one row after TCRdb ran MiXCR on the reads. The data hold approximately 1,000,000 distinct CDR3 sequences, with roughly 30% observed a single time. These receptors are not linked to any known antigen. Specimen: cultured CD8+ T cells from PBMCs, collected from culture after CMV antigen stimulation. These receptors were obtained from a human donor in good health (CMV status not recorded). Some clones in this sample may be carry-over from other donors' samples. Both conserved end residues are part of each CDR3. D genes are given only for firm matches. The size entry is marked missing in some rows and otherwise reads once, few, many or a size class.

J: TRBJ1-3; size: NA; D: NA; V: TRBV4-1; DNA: TGCGCCAGCAGCCAAAAGGGGACACCGGCCTCTGGAAACACCATATATTTT; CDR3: CASSQKGTPASGNTIYF
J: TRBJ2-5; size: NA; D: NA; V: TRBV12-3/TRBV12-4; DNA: TGTGCCAGCAGTTTAGTTGGGACCGATCTAGAGACCCAGTACTTC; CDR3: CASSLVGTDLETQYF
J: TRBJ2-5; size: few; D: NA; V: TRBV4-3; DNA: TGCGCCAGCAGCCAAGGGGCCCGCTTGGGAGAGACCCAGTACTTC; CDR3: CASSQGARLGETQYF
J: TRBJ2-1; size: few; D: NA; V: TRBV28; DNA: TGTGCCAGCAGTTTGAGGAGGGTCAGCTACAATGAGCAGTTCTTC; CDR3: CASSLRRVSYNEQFF
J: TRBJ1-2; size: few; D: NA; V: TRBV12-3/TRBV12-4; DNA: TGTGCCACCAGTCGGGGCGAGATAAATGGCTACACCTTC; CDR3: CATSRGEINGYTF
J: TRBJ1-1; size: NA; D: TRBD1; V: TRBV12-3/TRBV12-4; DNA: TGTGCCAGCAGTTTCACAGGGGCGTCGAACACTGAAGCTTTCTTT; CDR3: CASSFTGASNTEAFF
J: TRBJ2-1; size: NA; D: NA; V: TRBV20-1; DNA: TGCAGTGCCAGGGCCTTTGGCTCCTACAATGAGCAGTTCTTC; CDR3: CSARAFGSYNEQFF
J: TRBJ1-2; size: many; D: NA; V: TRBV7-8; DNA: TGTGCCAGCAGCTTAGATAGGAGGGGAGATACCGCCGATGGCTACACCTTC; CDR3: CASSLDRRGDTADGYTF
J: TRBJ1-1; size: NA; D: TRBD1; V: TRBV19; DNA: TGTGCCAGTAGCATGGGACCGTCGGACAGGGTAGGCACTGAAGCTTTCTTT; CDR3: CASSMGPSDRVGTEAFF
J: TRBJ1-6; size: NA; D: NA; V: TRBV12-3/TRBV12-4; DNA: TGTGCCAGCAGTTTCATAACTCTTCCCCCTTATAATTCACCCCTCCACTTT; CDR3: CASSFITLPPYNSPLHF
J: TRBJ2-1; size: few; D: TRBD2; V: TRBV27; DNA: TGTGCCAGCAGTTTATCGGAGCGGGGGGGTCATGAGCAGTTCTTC; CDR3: CASSLSERGGHEQFF
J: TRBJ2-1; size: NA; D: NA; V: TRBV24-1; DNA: TGTGCCACCTCCCAAGTCGGGGCCCGGGGGAATGAGCAGTTCTTC; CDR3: CATSQVGARGNEQFF
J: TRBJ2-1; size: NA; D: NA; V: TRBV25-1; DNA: TGTGCCAGCAGTGCACAGACAGTTGAGCAGTTCTTC; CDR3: CASSAQTVEQFF
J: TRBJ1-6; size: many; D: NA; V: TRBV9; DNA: TGTGCCAGCAGCGAGACAGGTGCAGCCAGTTCACCCCTCCACTTT; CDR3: CASSETGAASSPLHF
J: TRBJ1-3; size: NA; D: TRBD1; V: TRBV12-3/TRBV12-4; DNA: TGTGCCAGCAACCCTGGACAGGGGGAAACTGGAAACACCATATATTTT; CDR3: CASNPGQGETGNTIYF
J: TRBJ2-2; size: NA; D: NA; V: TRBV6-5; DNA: TGTGCCAGCAGTTACTCAAGGGCGGCGGACACCGGGGAGCTGTTTTTT; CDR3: CASSYSRAADTGELFF
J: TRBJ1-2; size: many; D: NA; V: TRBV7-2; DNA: TGTGCCAGCAGCTCTAATGAGGACTATGGCTACACCTTC; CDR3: CASSSNEDYGYTF
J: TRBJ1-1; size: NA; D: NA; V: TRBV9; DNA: TGTGCCAGCAGCGTAGCTGTGGATCCTGAAGCTTTCTTT; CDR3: CASSVAVDPEAFF
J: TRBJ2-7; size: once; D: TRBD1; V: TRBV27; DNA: TGTGCCAGCAATAAAGGACAGGGCCCCTACGAGCAGTACTTC; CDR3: CASNKGQGPYEQYF
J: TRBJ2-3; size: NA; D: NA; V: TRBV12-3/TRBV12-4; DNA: TGTGCCAGCAGTTCCCTACTAGATCCGGGCACAGATACGCAGTATTTT; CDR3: CASSSLLDPGTDTQYF
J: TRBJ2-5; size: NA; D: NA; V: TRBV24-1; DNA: TGTGCCACCAGTGATCCCAACGGCCAAGAGACCCAGTACTTC; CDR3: CATSDPNGQETQYF
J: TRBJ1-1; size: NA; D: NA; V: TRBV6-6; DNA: TGTGCCAGCAACCCGGGAGGCGCGTACACTGAAGCTTTCTTT; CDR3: CASNPGGAYTEAFF
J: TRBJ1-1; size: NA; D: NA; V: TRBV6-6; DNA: TGTGCCAGCAGTTCGCACACAGGGCGTTTTAGTGAAGCTTTCTTT; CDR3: CASSSHTGRFSEAFF
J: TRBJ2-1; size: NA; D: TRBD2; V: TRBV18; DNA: TGTGCCAGCTCATATACCCTAGCGGGGGGCTCCTACAATGAGCAGTTCTTC; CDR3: CASSYTLAGGSYNEQFF
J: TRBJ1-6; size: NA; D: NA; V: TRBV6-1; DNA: TGTGCCAGCAGTGAAGGCCGAGGCGCCACTTATAATTCACCCCTCCACTTT; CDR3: CASSEGRGATYNSPLHF
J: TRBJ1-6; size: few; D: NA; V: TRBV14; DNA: TGTGCCAGCAGCCCCCTCAGGAATTCACCCCTCCACTTT; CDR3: CASSPLRNSPLHF
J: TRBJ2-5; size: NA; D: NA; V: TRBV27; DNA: TGTGCCAGCAGTGTCTGGGGGCACCCCAACGATCAAGAGACCCAGTACTTC; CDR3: CASSVWGHPNDQETQYF
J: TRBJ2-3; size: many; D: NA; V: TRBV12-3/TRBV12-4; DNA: TGTGCCAGCAGTTGGCACCCAGATACGCAGTATTTT; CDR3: CASSWHPDTQYF
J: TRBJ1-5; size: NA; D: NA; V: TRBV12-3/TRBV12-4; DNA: TGTGCCAGCAATTTCAGCTTAATCGGGCGGCAGGGACGAGTTAGGGGCAATCAGCCCCAGCATTTT; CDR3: CASNFSLIGRQGRVRGNQPQHF
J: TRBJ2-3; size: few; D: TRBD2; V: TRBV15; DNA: TGTGCCACCAGCAGTGAGCGGGGCCTCACAGATACGCAGTATTTT; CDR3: CATSSERGLTDTQYF
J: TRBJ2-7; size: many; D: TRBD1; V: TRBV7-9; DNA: TGTGCCAGCAACGACGCAGGACAGGGATCCTACGAGCAGTACTTC; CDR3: CASNDAGQGSYEQYF
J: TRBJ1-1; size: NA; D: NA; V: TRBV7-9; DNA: TGTGCCAGCAGCTCCGGACACAAGAGCACTGAAGCTTTCTTT; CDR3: CASSSGHKSTEAFF
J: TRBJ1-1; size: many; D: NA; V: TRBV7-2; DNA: TGTGCCAGCAGCTTATTTCCCCAGAACATGAACACTGAAGCTTTCTTT; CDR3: CASSLFPQNMNTEAFF
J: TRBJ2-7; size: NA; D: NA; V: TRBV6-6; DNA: TGTGCCAGCAGGAAACTACAGGGTTTCAACGAGCAGTACTTC; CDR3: CASRKLQGFNEQYF
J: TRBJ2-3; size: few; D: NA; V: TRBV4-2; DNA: TGTGCCAGCAGCCAAAGGTTTCAGGAGCTCACAGATACGCAGTATTTT; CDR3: CASSQRFQELTDTQYF
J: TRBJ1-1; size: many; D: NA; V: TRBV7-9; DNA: TGTGCCAGCACCTTCGGAGGTGGTAACACTGAAGCTTTCTTT; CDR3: CASTFGGGNTEAFF
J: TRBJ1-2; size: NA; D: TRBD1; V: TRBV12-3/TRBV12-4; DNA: TGTGCCAGCAGTTTAGCACTCCCGGGGACAGGGACGGGTGGCTACACCTTC; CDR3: CASSLALPGTGTGGYTF
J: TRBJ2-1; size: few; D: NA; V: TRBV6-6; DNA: TGTGCCAGCAGTTATGGGTGGGGGACGGGCAATGAGCAGTTCTTC; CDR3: CASSYGWGTGNEQFF
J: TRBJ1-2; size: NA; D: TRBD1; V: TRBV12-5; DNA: TGTGCTAGTGGTTTGGGACAGGGGTCGATTGCTGGCTATGGCTACACCTTC; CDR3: CASGLGQGSIAGYGYTF
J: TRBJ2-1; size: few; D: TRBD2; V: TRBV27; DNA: TGTGCCAGCAGTTCTAGCGGGGGGGAACTTAACAATGAGCAGTTCTTC; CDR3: CASSSSGGELNNEQFF
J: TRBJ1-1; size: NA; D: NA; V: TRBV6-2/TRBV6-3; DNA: TGTGCCAGCAGTCAAGGAATCGGGACGGGCACTGAAGCTTTCTTT; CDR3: CASSQGIGTGTEAFF
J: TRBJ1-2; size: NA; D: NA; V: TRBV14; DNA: TGTGCCAGCAGCCAAGATATTGTGTCCGGAGGATTAGGCTACACCTTC; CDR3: CASSQDIVSGGLGYTF
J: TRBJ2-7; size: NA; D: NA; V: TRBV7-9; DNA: TGTGCCAGCAGCTTAGAGGGGCCAGCCCCAGGGTACGAGCAGTACTTC; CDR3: CASSLEGPAPGYEQYF
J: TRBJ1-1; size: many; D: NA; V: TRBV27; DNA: TGTGCCATCCAGGGGCCCGACCAAGCTTTCTTT; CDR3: CAIQGPDQAFF
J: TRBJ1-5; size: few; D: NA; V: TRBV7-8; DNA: TGTGCCAGCAGCTTACTACGGGGAGTTCAGCCCCAGCATTTT; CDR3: CASSLLRGVQPQHF
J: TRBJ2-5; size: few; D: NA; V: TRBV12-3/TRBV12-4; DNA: TGTGCCAGCACCACCGCGGGCGCGGGCGAGACCCAGTACTTC; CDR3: CASTTAGAGETQYF